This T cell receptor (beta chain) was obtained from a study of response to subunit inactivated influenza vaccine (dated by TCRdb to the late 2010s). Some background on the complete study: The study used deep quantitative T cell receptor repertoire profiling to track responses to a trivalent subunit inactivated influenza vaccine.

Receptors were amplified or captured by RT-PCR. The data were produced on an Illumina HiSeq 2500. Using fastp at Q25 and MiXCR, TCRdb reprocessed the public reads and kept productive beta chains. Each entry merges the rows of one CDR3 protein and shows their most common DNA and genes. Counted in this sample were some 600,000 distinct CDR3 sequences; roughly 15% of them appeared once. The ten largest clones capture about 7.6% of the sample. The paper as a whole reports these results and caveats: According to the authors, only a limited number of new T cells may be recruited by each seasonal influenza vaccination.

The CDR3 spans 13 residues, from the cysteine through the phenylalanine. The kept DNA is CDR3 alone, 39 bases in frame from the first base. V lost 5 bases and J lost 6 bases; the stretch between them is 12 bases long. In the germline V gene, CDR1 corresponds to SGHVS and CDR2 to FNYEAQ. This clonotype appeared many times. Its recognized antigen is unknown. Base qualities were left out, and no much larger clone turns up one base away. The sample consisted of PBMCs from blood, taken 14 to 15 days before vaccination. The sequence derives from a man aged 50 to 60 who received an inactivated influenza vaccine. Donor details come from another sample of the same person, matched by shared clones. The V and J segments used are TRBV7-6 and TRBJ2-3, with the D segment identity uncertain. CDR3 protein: CASSTRDGDTQYF. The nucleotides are TGTGCCAGCAGCACACGTGACGGTGATACGCAGTATTTT.